The 24 T cell receptor beta chains listed next were all sequenced from one sample in a study of cytomegalovirus exposure and HLA in healthy donors. Assay used: immunoSEQ multiplex PCR; TCRdb lists only in-frame clones, some missing. The sample carries a few hundred thousand clones, around 91% recorded once. The sample consisted of PBMCs. All receptors come from a woman younger than 30 in good health and CMV-seronegative.

This clone was counted a few times. This chain uses TRBV11-2 with TRBJ1-5; D gene ambiguous. The CDR3 spans 14 residues. Trimming left V 1 base short and J 5 bases short, with 9 bases between. Germline CDR1 is SGHAT and CDR2 is FQNNGV. The CDR3 DNA sequence: TGTGCCAGCAGCTTAGTGGGCAGTCATCAGCCCCAGCATTTT. As protein: CASSLVGSHQPQHF. The whole variable domain, remainder taken from reference TRBV11-2 and TRBJ1-5, is EAGVAQSPRYKIIEKRQSVAFWCNPISGHATLYWYQQILGQGPKLLIQFQNNGVVDDSQLPKDRFSAERLKGVDSTLKIQPAKLEDSAVYLCASSLVGSHQPQHFGDGTRLSIL.

The chain links TRBV4-1 to TRBJ1-2; TRBD1 aligns across 9 bases. This CDR3 has 17 amino acids. CDR1 is MGHRA and CDR2 is YSYEKL in the germline V gene. V dropped 2 bases and J dropped 3; count of bases not matched to a gene: 10. CDR3 region: CASSQRTGAESDYGYTF. In DNA, the CDR3 is TGCGCCAGCAGCCAAAGGACAGGGGCCGAGTCCGACTATGGCTACACCTTC.

Comments on this clone: Other DNA variants within this sample encode the same CDR3. The chain is built from TRBV4-1 and TRBJ1-6; tentatively, D is TRBD1 (5 bases). CDR3 size: 15 residues. Trimming removed 1 base at V and 6 bases at J, with 10 bases between. Germline CDR1 reads MGHRA; CDR2 reads YSYEKL. The CDR3 here is CASSQARGLNSPLHF. The CDR3 DNA reads TGCGCCAGCAGCCAAGCTAGGGGCCTTAATTCACCCCTCCACTTT.

The chain joins TRBV27 to TRBJ1-4, with 8 bases identical to TRBD1. The J segment lost 7 bases and the V segment lost 3 bases, leaving 1 base of the junction unmatched. Germline V gene data show CDR1 as MNHEY and CDR2 as SMNVEV (reference sequence). The length of the CDR3 is 13 residues. As DNA, the CDR3 is TGTGCCAGCAGTTTCGGGACAGGTGAAAAACTGTTTTTT. Its protein product is CASSFGTGEKLFF.

The chain has TRBV19 and TRBJ2-1; 7 positions agree with TRBD1. The V gene's germline CDR1 is LNHDA and CDR2 SQIVND (reference sequence). V was clipped by 4 bases and J by 0 bases; unmatched bases: 9. This CDR3 region has 17 residues. The CDR3 DNA sequence: TGTGCCAGTAGTACAGGGGGTCCTCTTGCCTCCTACAATGAGCAGTTCTTC. It translates to CASSTGGPLASYNEQFF.

This clone was picked up one time. The CDR3: CAITDRDSYEQYF. In DNA form, the CDR3 reads TGTGCCATTACCGACAGGGATTCCTACGAGCAGTACTTC. The V and J genes are TRBV10-3 and TRBJ2-7, with TRBD1 matching 7 bases. The V gene end was trimmed by 9 bases and the J gene end by 1 base; junction bases not matched to a gene: 6. Germline CDR1 and CDR2: ENHRY and SYGVKD. The CDR3 is made up of 13 amino acids.

The V call is TRBV13, the J call TRBJ2-2; D is uncertain. The V gene lost 1 base and the J gene lost 8 bases, with 11 bases spanning the gap. CDR3 length equals 14 residues. Germline V gene data show CDR1 as PRHDT and CDR2 as FYEKMQ (reference sequence). CDR3 sequence: CASSLVVAGGELFF. The DNA for the CDR3 is TGTGCCAGCAGCTTAGTGGTTGCCGGGGGGGAGCTGTTTTTT.

This chain links TRBV4-1 with TRBJ2-2; D is unresolved. CDR3 length equals 16 residues. Per the germline V gene, CDR1 is MGHRA and CDR2 is YSYEKL. V was cut by 1 base and J by 2 bases, with 11 bases left in between. CDR3 bases: TGCGCCAGCAGCCAAGGAGGCGCCCCCAACACCGGGGAGCTGTTTTTT. Protein sequence: CASSQGGAPNTGELFF.

V gene TRBV28 combines with J gene TRBJ1-1, with D hard to call. This CDR3 contains 13 residues. Trimming pared 4 bases from V and 6 bases from J, leaving 12 bases between. The germline CDR1 and CDR2 sequences are MDHEN and SYDVKM. The CDR3 bases are TGTGCCAGCAGTTCTGGGCTAGCTCCTGAAGCTTTCTTT. Translating it yields CASSSGLAPEAFF.

The V call is TRBV5-1, the J call TRBJ1-1, with D unresolved. CDR3 length: 12 amino acids. V lost 4 bases and J 6 bases, leaving 10 bases between the germline ends. Germline V gene data show CDR1 as SGHRS and CDR2 as YFSETQ. The CDR3 DNA sequence: TGCGCCAGCAGCCCAGACGGGGCTGAAGCTTTCTTT. Its translation is CASSPDGAEAFF.

Concerning this clone: Relative to the germline gene, one junction end is altered; a read error may explain this. The chain joins TRBV4-1 to TRBJ1-6, with TRBD1 as a possible D gene (5 bases). The germline V gene encodes CDR1 MGHRA and CDR2 YSYEKL. The CDR3 covers 15 residues. The CDR3 region is CASSEESGFDSPLHF. The DNA of the CDR3 is TGCGCCAGCAGCGAAGAGTCAGGGTTTGATTCACCCCTCCACTTT.

Concerning this clone itself: This same CDR3 is encoded by further DNA sequences in the sample. The genes are TRBV6-6 and TRBJ2-7; TRBD1 matches at 7 bases. After removal of 6 bases from V and 9 bases from J, the junction contained 14 bases not matched to a gene. The CDR3 consists of 14 residues. The germline CDR1 and CDR2 sequences are MNHNY and SVGAGI (reference sequence). CDR3 in amino acids: CASRLADRLRGQYF. CDR3 in DNA: TGTGCCAGCAGACTCGCGGACAGGCTACGAGGGCAGTACTTC.

V usage is TRBV28 and J usage is TRBJ1-1; 7 bases are shared with TRBD1. This CDR3 comprises 17 residues. V lost 3 bases and J lost 6; bases outside the gene matches: 16. Germline CDR1 reads MDHEN; CDR2 reads SYDVKM. The CDR3 DNA reads as TGTGCCAGCAGTTTTCCCTGGGACAGAGCCAAATCCCCTGAAGCTTTCTTT. Translating it yields CASSFPWDRAKSPEAFF.

The chain combines TRBV4-3 with TRBJ2-2; perhaps TRBD2 as D (7 bases). The V end was cut by 0 bases, the J end by 5 bases, with 16 bases between. Germline-derived CDR1 and CDR2 are LGHNA and YSLEER. The CDR3 is made up of 17 amino acids. In nucleotides, the CDR3 is TGCGCCAGCAGCCAAGATCTTGTCGGGGGGCGAACCGGGGAGCTGTTTTTT. Its protein is CASSQDLVGGRTGELFF.

This sequence joins TRBV4-1 and TRBJ2-7, with TRBD1 identical over 9 bases. CDR1 MGHRA and CDR2 YSYEKL come from the germline V gene. CDR3 length: 14 amino acids. J was trimmed by 5 bases and V by 4 bases; bases with no gene match: 6. The chain's CDR3 is CASSPRTGADEQYF. The CDR3 DNA sequence: TGCGCCAGCAGCCCGCGGACAGGGGCGGACGAGCAGTACTTC.

J is TRBJ1-1 and V is TRBV7-9, with 8 bases fitting TRBD1. Germline loops: CDR1 SEHNR, CDR2 FQNEAQ (reference sequence). CDR3 length: 14 residues. Trimming cost V 1 base and J 4 bases; bases outside gene matches: 2. The CDR3 coding sequence is TGTGCCAGCAGCTTAGTGACAGGGGCCACTGAAGCTTTCTTT. It yields the protein CASSLVTGATEAFF.

This sequence joins TRBV7-9 and TRBJ1-4; 7 nucleotides align to TRBD1. Germline CDR1 SEHNR, CDR2 FQNEAQ (reference sequence). Trimming removed 5 bases from V and 8 bases from J; junction bases left unmatched: 8. The CDR3 extends over 14 amino acids. CDR3 region: CASSVTGVREKLFF. DNA for the CDR3: TGTGCCAGCAGCGTTACAGGGGTTCGGGAAAAACTGTTTTTT.

In this sample, this clone turned up once. An end of the junction does not agree with germline; a read error may underlie this. The V call is TRBV5-8, the J call TRBJ1-6, with D hard to call. The germline CDR1 and CDR2 sequences are SGHTS and YDEGEE. This CDR3 has 13 residues. The CDR3 protein is CASSLAYNSPLHF. As DNA, the CDR3 is TGTGCCAGCAGCTTGGCCTACAATTCACCCCTCCACTTT.

The chain couples TRBV27 to TRBJ2-3; the D is unclear. Germline lookup yields CDR1 MNHEY and CDR2 SMNVEV (reference sequence). This CDR3 comprises 14 residues. Trimming took off 9 bases at V and 5 bases at J, with 18 bases between the two ends. The DNA of the CDR3 is TGTGCCAGTAAGCCCTCCCCGCCCATAGATACGCAGTATTTT. It encodes CASKPSPPIDTQYF.

The V gene is TRBV18, the J gene TRBJ2-1; 8 bases fit TRBD2. V was pared by 0 bases and J by 4 bases, with 5 bases of the junction left unmatched. The CDR3 spans 16 residues. Germline values: CDR1 KGHSH, CDR2 LQKENI. The CDR3 sequence: CASSPPGAGDYNEQFF. As DNA, the CDR3 is TGTGCCAGCTCACCACCAGGAGCGGGGGATTACAATGAGCAGTTCTTC.

CDR3 DNA: TGCACCAGCAGCCAAATCGTAAGCGGGGGGGTATACAATGAGCAGTTCTTC. Translation gives CTSSQIVSGGVYNEQFF. This sequence joins TRBV1 and TRBJ2-1; TRBD2, as called in the table, went unchecked against the DNA. TRBV1 is flagged as a pseudogene. The CDR3 runs 17 residues.

This clone was detected only once. This chain links TRBV5-1 with TRBJ1-1, with TRBD1 matching over 8 bases. With V trimmed by 3 bases and J by 7 bases, 2 bases remained unmatched. The CDR3 consists of 12 residues. The germline gives CDR1 SGHRS, CDR2 YFSETQ. The CDR3 DNA reads as TGCGCCAGCAGCTCCGGACAGGGTGAAGCTTTCTTT. Its translation is CASSSGQGEAFF.

The V and J genes are TRBV28 and TRBJ2-3; 13 bases are shared with TRBD2. The CDR3 consists of 17 residues. Germline loops: CDR1 MDHEN, CDR2 SYDVKM. The V and J ends lost 5 bases and 5 bases, in that order; junction bases with no gene match: 10. The CDR3 sequence is CASSLYRLAGGRDTQYF. The CDR3 DNA is TGTGCCAGCAGTCTCTACCGACTAGCGGGGGGTAGAGATACGCAGTATTTT.

Comments on this clone: The same CDR3 also results from other DNA sequences found in this sample. This chain uses TRBV2 with TRBJ2-3, with 12 bases fitting TRBD2. The trim removed 4 bases at V and 3 bases at J, leaving 2 bases unmatched. The V gene's germline CDR1 is SNHLY and CDR2 FYNNEI. This CDR3 is built from 15 residues. In DNA, the CDR3 is TGTGCCAGCAGTGGTCTAGCGGGGGGGACAGATACGCAGTATTTT. Encoded protein: CASSGLAGGTDTQYF.